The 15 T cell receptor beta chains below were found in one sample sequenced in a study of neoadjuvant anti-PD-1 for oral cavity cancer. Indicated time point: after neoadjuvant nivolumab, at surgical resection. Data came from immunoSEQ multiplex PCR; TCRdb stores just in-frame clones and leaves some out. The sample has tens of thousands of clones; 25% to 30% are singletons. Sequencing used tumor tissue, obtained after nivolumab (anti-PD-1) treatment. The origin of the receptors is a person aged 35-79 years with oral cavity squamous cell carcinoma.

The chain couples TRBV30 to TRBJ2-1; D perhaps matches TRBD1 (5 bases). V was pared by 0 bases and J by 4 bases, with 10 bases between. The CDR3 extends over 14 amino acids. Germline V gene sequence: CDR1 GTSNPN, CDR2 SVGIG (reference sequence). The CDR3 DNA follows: TGTGCCTGGAGTGTACAGGCAGATTACAATGAGCAGTTCTTC. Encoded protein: CAWSVQADYNEQFF.

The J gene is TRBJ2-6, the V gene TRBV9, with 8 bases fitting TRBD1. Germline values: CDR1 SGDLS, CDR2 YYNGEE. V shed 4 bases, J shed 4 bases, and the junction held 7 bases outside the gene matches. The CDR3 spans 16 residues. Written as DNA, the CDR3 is TGTGCCAGCAGCAGACAGGGGCTGTCCGGGGCCAACGTCCTGACTTTC. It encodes CASSRQGLSGANVLTF.

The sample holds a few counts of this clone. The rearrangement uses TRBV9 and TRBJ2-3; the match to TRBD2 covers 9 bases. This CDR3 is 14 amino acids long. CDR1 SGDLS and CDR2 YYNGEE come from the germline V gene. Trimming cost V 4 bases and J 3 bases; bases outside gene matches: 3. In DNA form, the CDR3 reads TGTGCCAGCAGCCCGGGACTAGCTACAGATACGCAGTATTTT. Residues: CASSPGLATDTQYF.

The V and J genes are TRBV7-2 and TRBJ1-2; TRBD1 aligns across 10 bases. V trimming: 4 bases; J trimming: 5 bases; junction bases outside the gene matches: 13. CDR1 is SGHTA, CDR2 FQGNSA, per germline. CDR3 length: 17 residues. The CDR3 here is CASSSGPGQGQEYGYTF. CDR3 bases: TGTGCCAGCAGCTCAGGACCGGGACAGGGGCAAGAGTATGGCTACACCTTC.

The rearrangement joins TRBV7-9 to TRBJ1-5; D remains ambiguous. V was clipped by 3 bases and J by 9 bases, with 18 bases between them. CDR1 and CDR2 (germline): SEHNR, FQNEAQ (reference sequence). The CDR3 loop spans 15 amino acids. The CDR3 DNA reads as TGTGCCAGCAGCTTTGGAGCGGACGGTTTCTCGCCCCAGCATTTT. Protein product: CASSFGADGFSPQHF.

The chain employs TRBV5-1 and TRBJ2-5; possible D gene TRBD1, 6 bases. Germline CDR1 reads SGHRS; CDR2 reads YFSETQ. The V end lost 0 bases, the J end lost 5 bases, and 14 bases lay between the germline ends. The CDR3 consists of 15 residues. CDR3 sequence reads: CASSLGGPSGETQYF. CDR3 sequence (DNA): TGCGCCAGCAGCTTGGGGGGGCCTTCAGGGGAGACCCAGTACTTC. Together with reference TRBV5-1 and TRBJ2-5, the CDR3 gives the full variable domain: KAGVTQTPRYLIKTRGQQVTLSCSPISGHRSVSWYQQTPGQGLQFLFEYFSETQRNKGNFPGRFSGRQFSNSRSEMNVSTLELGDSALYLCASSLGGPSGETQYFGPGTRLLVL.

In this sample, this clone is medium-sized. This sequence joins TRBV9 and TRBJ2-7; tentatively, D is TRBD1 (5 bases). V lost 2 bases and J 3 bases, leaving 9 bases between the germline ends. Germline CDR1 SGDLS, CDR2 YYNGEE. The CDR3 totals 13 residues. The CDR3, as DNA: TGTGCCAGCAGCGTGGCGCAGGGCTACGAGCAGTACTTC. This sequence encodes CASSVAQGYEQYF.

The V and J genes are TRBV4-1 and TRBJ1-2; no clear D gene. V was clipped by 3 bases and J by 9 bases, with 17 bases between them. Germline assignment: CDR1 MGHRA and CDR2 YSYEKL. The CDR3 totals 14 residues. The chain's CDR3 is CASSHPRSRFRYTF. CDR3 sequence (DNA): TGCGCCAGCAGCCACCCCAGGAGCAGATTCCGCTACACCTTC.

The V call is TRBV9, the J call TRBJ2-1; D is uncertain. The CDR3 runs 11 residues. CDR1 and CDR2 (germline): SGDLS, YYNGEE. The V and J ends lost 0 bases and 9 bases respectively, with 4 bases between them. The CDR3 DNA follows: TGTGCCAGCAGCGTAGCCGGTGAGCAGTTCTTC. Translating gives CASSVAGEQFF. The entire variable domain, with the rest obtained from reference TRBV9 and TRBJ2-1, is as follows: DSGVTQTPKHLITATGQRVTLRCSPRSGDLSVYWYQQSLDQGLQFLIQYYNGEERAKGNILERFSAQQFPDLHSELNLSSLELGDSALYFCASSVAGEQFFGPGTRLTVL.

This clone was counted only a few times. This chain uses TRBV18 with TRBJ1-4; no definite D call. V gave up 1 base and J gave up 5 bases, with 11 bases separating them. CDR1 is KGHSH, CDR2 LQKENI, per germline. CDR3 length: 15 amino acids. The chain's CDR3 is CASSPRLVENEKLFF. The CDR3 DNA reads TGTGCCAGCTCACCACGTCTCGTAGAAAATGAAAAACTGTTTTTT. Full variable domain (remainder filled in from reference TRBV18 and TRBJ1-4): NAGVMQNPRHLVRRRGQEARLRCSPMKGHSHVYWYRQLPEEGLKFMVYLQKENIIDESGMPKERFSAEFPKEGPSILRIQQVVRGDSAAYFCASSPRLVENEKLFFGSGTQLSVL.

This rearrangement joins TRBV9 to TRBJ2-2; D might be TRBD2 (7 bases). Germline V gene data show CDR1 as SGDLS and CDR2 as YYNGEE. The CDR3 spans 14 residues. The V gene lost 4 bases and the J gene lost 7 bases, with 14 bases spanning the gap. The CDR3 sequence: CASSTGGSGGELFF. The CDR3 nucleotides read TGTGCCAGCAGCACGGGGGGCTCCGGCGGGGAGCTGTTTTTT.

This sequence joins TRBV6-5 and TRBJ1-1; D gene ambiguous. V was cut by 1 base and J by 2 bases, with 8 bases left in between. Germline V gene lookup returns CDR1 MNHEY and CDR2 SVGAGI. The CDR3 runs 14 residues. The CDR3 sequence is CASSYFPLNTEAFF. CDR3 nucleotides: TGTGCCAGCAGTTACTTCCCACTTAACACTGAAGCTTTCTTT.

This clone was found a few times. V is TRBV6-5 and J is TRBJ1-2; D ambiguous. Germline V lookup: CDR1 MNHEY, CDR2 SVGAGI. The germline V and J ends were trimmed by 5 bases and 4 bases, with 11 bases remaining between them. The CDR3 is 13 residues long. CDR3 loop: CASSRRAGYGYTF. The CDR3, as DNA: TGTGCCAGCAGTCGGCGGGCGGGCTATGGCTACACCTTC.

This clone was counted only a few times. CDR3 nucleotide sequence: TGTGCCAGCACTGATCGACAGATTTCCATGGGAGTCAAGGACGAGCAGTACTTC. Its protein is CASTDRQISMGVKDEQYF. V is TRBV6-1 and J is TRBJ2-7, with D perhaps given as TRBD1 or TRBD2 (5 bases each). V lost 7 bases and J 5 bases, leaving 30 bases between the germline ends. This CDR3 is built from 18 residues. CDR1 and CDR2 from the germline V gene are MNHNS and SASEGT.

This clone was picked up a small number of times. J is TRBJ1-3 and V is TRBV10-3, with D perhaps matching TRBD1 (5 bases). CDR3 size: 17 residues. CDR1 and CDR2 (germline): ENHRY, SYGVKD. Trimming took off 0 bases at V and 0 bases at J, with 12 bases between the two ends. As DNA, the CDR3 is TGTGCCATCAGTGAGTCCGGGACCCCGAGCTCTGGAAACACCATATATTTT. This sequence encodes CAISESGTPSSGNTIYF.